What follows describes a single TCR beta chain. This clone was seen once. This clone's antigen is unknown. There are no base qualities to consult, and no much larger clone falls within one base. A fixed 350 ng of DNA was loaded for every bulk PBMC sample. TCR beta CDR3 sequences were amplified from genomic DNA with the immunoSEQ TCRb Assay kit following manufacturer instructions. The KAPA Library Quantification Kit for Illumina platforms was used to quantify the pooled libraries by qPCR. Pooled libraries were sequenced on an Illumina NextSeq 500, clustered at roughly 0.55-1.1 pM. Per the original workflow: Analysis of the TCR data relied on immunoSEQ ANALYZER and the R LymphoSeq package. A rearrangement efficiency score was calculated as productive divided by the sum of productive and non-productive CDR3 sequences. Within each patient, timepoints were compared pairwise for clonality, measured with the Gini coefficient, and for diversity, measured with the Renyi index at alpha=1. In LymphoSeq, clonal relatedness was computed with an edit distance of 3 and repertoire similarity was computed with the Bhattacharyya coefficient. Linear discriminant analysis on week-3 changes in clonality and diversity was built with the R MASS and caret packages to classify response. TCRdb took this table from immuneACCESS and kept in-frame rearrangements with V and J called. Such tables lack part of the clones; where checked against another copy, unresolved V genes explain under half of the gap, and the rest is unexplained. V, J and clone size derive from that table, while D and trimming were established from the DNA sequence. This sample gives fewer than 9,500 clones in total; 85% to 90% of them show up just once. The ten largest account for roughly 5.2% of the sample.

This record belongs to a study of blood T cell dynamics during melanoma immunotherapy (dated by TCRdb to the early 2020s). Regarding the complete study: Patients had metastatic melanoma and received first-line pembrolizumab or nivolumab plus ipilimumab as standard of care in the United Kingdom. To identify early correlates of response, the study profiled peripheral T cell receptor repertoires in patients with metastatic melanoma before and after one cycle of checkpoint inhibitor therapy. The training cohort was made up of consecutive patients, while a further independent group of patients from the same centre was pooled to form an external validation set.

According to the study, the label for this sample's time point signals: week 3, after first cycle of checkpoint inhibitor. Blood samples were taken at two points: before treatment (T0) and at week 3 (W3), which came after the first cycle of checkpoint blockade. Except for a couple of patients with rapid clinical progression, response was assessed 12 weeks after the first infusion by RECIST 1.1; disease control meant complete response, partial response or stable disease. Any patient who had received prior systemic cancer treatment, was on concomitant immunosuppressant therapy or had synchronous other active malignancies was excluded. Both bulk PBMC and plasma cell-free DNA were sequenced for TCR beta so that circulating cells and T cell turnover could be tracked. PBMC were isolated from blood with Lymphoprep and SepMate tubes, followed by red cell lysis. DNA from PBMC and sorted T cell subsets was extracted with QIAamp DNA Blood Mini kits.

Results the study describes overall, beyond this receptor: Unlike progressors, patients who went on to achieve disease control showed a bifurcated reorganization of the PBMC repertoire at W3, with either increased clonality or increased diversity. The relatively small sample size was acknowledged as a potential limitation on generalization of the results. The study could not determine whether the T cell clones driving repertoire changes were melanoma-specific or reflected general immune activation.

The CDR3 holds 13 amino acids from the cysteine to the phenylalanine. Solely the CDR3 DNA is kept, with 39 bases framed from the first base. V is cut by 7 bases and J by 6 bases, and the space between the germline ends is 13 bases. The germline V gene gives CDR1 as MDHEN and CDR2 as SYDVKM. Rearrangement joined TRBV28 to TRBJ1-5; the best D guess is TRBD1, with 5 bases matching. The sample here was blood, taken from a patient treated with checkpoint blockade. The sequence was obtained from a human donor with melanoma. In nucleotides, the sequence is TGTGCCAGCACCTGGGGGGGAGGTCAGCCCCAGCATTTT. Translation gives CASTWGGGQPQHF.